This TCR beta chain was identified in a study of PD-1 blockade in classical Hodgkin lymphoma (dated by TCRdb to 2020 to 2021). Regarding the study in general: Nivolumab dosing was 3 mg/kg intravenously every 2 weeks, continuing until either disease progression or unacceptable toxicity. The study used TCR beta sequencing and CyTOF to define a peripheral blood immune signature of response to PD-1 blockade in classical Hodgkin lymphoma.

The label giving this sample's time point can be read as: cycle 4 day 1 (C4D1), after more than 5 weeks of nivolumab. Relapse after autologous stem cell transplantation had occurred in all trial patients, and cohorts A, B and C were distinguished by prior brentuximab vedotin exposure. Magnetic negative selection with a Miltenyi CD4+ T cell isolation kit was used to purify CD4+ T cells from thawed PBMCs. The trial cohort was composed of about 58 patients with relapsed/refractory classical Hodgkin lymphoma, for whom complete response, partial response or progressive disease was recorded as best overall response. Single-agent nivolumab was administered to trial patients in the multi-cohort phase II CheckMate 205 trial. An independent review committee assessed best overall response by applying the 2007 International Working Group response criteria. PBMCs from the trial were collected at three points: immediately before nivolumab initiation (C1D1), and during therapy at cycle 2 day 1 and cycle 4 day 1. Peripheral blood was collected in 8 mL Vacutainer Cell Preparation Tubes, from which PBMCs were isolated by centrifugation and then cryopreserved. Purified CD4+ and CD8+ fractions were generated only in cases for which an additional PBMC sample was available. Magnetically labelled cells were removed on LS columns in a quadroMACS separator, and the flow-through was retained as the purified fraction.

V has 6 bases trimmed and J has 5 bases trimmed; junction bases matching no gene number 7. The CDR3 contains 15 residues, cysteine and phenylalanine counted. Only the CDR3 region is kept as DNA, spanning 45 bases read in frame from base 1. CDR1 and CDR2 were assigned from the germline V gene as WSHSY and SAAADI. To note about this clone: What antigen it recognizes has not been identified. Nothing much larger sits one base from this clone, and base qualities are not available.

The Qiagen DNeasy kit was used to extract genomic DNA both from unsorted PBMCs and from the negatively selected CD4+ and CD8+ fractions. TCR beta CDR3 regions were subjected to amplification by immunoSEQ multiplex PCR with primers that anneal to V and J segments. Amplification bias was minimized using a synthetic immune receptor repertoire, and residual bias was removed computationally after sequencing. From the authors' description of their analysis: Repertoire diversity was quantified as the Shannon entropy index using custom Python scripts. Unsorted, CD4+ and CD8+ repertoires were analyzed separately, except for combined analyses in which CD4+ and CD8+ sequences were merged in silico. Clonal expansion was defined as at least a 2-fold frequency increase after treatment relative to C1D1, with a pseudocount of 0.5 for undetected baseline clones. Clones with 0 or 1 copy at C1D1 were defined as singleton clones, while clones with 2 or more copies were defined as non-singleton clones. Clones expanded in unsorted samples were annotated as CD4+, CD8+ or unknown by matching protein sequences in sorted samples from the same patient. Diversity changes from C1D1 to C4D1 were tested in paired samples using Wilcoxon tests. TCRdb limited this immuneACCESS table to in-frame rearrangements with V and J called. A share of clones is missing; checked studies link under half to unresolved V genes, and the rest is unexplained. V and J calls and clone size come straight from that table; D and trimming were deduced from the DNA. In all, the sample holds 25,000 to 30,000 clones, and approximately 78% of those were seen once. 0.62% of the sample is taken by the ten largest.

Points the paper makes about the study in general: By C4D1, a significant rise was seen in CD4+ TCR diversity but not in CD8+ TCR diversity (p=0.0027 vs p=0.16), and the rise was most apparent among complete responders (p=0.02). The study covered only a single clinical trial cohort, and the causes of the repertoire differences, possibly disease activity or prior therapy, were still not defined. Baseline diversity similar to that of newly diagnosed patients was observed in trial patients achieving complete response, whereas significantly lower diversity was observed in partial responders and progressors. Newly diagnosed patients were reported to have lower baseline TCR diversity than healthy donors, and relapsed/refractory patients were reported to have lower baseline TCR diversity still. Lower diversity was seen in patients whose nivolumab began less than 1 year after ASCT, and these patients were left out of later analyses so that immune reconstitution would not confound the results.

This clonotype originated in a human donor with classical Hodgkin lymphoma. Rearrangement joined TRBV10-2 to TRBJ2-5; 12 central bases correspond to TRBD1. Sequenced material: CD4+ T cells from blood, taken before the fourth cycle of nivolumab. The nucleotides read TGCGCCAGCAGAGACCGGGACAGGGGGCTTGAGACCCAGTACTTC. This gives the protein CASRDRDRGLETQYF.